This T cell receptor (beta chain) is from a study of OX40 agonist ivuxolimab in advanced cancers. About the research overall: Recorded diagnoses for dose-escalation patients were hepatocellular carcinoma, melanoma, renal cell or head and neck cancer.

Per the germline V gene, CDR1 is SGHKS and CDR2 is YYEKEE (reference sequence). This CDR3 contains 15 residues. V was shortened by 5 bases and J by 1 base, with 15 bases between the two germline ends. Excluded were patients having autoimmune disease history or systemic immunosuppression. Study-wide results and caveats: Which antigen the expanded peripheral T cells recognized is unknown.

In its sample, this clone was seen once. What it binds is unknown. The repertoire was sequenced with immunoSEQ multiplex PCR; TCRdb's copy has only in-frame clones and lacks some. The table lists 100,000 or so clones, approximately 91% of them singletons. The TCR sequence derives from an adult with an advanced solid tumor such as melanoma, head and neck, liver or kidney cancer. The rearrangement uses TRBV5-5 and TRBJ1-1; D gene uncertain. The material was CD4+ or CD8+ T cells sorted from blood, obtained in a trial of the OX40 agonist ivuxolimab. CDR3 sequence reads: CASREAGPANTEAFF. The CDR3, as DNA: TGTGCCAGCAGGGAGGCAGGTCCCGCGAACACTGAAGCTTTCTTT.